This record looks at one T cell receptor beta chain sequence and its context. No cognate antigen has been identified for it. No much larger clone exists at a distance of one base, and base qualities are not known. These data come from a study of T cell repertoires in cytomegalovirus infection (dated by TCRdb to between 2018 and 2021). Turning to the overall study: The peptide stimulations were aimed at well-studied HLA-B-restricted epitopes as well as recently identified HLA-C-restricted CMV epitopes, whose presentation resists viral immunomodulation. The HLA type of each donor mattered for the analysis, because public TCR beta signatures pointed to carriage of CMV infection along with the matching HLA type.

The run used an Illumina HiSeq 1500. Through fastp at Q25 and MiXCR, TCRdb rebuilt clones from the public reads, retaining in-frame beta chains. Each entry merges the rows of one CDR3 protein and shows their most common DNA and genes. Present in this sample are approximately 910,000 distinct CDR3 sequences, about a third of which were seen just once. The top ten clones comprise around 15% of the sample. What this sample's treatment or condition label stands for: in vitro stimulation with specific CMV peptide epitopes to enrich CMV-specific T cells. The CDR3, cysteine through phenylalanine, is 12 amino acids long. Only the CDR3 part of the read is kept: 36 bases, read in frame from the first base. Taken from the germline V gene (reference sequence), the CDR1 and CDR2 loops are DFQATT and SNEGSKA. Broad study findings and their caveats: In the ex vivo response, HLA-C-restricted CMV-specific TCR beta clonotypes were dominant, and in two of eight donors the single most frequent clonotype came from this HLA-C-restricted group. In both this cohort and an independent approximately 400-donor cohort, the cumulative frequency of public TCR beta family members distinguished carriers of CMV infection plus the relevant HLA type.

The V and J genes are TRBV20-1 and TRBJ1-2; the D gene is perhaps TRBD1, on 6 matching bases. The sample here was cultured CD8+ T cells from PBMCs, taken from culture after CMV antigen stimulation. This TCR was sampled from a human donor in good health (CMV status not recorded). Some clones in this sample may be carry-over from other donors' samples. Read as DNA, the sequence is TGCACCCCTCCCAGGGGCGTCTATGGCTACACCTTC. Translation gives CTPPRGVYGYTF.